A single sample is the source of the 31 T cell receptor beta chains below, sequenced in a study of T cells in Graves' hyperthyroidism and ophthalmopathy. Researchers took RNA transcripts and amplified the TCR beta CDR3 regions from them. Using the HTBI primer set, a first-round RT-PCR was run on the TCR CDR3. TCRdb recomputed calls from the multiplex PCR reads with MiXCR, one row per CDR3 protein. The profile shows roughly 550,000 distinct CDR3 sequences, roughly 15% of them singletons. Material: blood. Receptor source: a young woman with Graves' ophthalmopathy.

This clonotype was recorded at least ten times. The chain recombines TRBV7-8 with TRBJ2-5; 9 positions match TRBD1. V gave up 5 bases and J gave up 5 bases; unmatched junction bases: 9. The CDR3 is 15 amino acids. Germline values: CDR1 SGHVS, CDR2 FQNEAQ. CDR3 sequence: CASSLPGQGEETQYF. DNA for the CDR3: TGTGCCAGCAGCCTGCCGGGACAGGGCGAGGAGACCCAGTACTTC.

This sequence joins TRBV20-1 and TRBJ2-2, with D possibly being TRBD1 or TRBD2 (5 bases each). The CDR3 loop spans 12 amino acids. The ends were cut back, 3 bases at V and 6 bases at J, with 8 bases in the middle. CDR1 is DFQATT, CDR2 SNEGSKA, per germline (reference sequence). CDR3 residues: CSARGPAGELFF. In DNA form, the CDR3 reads TGCAGTGCTAGGGGACCTGCCGGGGAGCTGTTTTTT.

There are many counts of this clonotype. The CDR3 sequence: CASSDSGVVTDTQYF. The CDR3 DNA is TGTGCCAGCAGCGATAGCGGGGTGGTTACAGATACGCAGTATTTT. The chain has TRBV9 and TRBJ2-3; 8 nucleotides match TRBD2. CDR1 is SGDLS, CDR2 YYNGEE, per germline. Trimming removed 3 bases from V and 3 bases from J; junction bases left unmatched: 6. This CDR3 region has 15 residues.

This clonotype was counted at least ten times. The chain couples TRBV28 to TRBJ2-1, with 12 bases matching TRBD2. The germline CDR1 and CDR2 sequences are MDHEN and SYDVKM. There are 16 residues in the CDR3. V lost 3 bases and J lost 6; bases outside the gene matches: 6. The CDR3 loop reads CASSLRLAGDGNEQFF. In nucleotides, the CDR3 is TGTGCCAGCAGTTTGCGACTAGCGGGAGATGGCAATGAGCAGTTCTTC.

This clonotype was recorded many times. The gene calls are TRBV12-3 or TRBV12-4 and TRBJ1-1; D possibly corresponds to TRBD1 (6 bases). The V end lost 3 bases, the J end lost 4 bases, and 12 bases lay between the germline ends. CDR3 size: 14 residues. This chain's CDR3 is CASSLGGQLTEAFF. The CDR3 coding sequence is TGTGCCAGCAGTTTGGGTGGACAGCTCACTGAAGCTTTCTTT.

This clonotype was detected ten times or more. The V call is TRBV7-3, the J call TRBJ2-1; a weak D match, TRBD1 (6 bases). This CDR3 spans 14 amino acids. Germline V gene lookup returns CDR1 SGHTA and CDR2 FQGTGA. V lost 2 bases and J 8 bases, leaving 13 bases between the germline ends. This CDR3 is CASSLLQGSDEQFF. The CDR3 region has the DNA TGTGCCAGCAGCTTACTACAGGGTTCGGATGAGCAGTTCTTC.

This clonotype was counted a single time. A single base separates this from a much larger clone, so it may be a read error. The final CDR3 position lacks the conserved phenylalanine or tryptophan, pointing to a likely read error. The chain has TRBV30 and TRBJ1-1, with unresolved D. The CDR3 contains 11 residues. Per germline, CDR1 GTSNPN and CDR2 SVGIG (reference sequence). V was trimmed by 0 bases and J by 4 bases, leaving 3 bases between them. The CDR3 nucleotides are TGTGCCTGGAGTGTTTTCACTGAAGCTTTCTTA. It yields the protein CAWSVFTEAFL.

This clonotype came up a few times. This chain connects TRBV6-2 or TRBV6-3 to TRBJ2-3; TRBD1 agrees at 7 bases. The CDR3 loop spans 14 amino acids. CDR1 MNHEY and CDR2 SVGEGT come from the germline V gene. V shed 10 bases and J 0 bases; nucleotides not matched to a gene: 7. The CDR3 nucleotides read TGTGCCATCAGAGGGACAGCCAGCACAGATACGCAGTATTTT. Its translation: CAIRGTASTDTQYF.

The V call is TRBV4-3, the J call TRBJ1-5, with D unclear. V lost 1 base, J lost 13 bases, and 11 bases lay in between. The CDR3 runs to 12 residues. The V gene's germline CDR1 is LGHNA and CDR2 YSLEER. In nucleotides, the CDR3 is TGCGCCAGCAGCCAAGGTAGCGGCAGGCAGCATTTT. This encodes CASSQGSGRQHF.

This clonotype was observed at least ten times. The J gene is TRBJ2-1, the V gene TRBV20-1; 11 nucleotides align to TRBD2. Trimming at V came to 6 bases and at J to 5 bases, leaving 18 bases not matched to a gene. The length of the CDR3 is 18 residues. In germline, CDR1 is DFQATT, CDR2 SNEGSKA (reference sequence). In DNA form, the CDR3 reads TGCAGTGCCCGAGGAGAGTTGAAGACTAGCGGGACCAACAATGAGCAGTTCTTC. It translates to CSARGELKTSGTNNEQFF.

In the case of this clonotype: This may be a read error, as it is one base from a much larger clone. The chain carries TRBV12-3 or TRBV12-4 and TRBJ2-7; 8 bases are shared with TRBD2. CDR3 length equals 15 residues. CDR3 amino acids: CASRVTAGVSCEQYF. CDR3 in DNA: TGTGCCAGCCGAGTAACAGCGGGAGTATCCTGCGAGCAGTACTTC.

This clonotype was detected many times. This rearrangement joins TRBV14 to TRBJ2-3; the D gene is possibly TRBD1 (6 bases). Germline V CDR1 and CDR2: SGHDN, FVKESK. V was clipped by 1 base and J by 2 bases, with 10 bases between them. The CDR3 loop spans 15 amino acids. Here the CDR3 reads CASSQVRGTTDTQYF. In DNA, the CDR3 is TGTGCCAGCAGCCAAGTAAGGGGGACCACAGATACGCAGTATTTT.

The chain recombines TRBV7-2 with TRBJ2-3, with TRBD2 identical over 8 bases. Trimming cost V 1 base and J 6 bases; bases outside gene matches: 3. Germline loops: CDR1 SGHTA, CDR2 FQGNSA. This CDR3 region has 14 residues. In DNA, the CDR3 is TGTGCCAGCAGCTTAGGGTCGGGAGGGGATACGCAGTATTTT. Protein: CASSLGSGGDTQYF.

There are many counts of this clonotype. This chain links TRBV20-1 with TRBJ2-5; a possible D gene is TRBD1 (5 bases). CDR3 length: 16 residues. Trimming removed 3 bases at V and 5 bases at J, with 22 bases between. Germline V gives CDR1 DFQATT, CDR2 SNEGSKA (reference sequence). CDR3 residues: CSARVQALQRAETQYF. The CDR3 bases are TGCAGTGCTAGGGTACAGGCACTTCAAAGGGCGGAGACCCAGTACTTC.

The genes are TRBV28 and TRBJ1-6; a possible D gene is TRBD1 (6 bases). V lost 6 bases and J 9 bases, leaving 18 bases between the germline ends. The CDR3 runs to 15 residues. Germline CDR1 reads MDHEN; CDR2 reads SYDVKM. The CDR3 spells CASRSTTGSASPLHF. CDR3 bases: TGTGCCAGCAGGTCTACGACAGGCTCCGCTTCACCCCTCCACTTT.

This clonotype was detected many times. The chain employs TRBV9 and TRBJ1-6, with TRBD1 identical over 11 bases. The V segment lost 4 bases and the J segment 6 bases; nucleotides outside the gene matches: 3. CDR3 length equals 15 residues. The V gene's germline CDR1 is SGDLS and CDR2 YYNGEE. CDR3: CASSLGTGGNSPLHF. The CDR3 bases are TGTGCCAGCAGCCTCGGGACAGGGGGTAATTCACCCCTCCACTTT. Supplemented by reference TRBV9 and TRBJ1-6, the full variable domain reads DSGVTQTPKHLITATGQRVTLRCSPRSGDLSVYWYQQSLDQGLQFLIQYYNGEERAKGNILERFSAQQFPDLHSELNLSSLELGDSALYFCASSLGTGGNSPLHFGNGTRLTVT.

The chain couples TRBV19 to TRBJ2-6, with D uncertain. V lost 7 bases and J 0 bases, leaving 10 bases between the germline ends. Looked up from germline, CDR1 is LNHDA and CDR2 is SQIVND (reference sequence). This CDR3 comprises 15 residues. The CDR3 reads CASTPWPSGANVLTF. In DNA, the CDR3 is TGTGCCAGTACCCCGTGGCCCTCTGGGGCCAACGTCCTGACTTTC.

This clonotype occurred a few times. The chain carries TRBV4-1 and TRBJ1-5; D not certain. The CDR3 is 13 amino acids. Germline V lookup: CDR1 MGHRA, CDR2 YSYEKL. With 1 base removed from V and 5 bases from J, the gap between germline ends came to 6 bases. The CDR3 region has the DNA TGCGCCAGCAGCCAAGTCAGTGATCAGCCCCAGCATTTT. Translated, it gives CASSQVSDQPQHF.

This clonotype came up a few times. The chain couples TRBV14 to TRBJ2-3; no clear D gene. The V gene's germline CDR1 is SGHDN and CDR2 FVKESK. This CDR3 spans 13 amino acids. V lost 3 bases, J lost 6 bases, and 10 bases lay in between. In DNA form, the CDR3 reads TGTGCCAGCAGCCACATTGGGTCCGATACGCAGTATTTT. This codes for CASSHIGSDTQYF.

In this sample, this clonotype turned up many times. CDR3 in amino acids: CASSLTGGTHEQFF. The CDR3 region has the DNA TGTGCCAGCAGCTTAACTGGAGGGACACATGAGCAGTTCTTC. The chain carries TRBV11-2 and TRBJ2-1, with D perhaps TRBD1 or TRBD2 (6 bases each). Germline lookup yields CDR1 SGHAT and CDR2 FQNNGV. Trimming took off 2 bases at V and 8 bases at J, with 13 bases between the two ends. The length of the CDR3 is 14 residues.

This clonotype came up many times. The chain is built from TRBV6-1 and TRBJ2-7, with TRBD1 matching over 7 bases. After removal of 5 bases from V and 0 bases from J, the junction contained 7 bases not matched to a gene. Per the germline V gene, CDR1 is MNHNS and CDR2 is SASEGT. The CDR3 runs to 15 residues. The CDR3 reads CASSNTGVFSYEQYF. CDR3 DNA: TGTGCCAGCAGTAATACAGGGGTTTTCTCCTACGAGCAGTACTTC.

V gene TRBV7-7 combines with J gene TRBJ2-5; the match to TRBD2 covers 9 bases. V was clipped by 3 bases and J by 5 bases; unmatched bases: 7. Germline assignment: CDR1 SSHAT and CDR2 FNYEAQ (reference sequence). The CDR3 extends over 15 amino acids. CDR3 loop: CASSFGGRADETQYF. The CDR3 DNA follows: TGTGCCAGCAGCTTCGGCGGGAGGGCCGATGAGACCCAGTACTTC.

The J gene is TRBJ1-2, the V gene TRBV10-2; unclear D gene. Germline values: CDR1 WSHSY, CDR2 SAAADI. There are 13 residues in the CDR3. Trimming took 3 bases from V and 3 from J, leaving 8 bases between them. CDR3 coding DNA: TGCGCCAGCAGTGACCTGGAGGACTATGGCTACACCTTC. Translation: CASSDLEDYGYTF.

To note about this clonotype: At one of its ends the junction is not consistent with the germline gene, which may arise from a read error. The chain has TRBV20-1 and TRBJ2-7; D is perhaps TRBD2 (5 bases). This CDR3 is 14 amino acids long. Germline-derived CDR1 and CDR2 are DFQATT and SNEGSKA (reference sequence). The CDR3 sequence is CSAREGSEVYEQYF. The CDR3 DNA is TGCAGTGCTCGAGAAGGGAGTGAGGTCTACGAGCAGTACTTC.

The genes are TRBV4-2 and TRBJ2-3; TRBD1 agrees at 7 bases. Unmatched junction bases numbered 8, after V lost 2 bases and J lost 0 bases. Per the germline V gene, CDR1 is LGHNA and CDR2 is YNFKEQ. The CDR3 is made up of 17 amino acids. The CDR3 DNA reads TGTGCCAGCAGCCAATGGCCCGGACAGGCTAGCACAGATACGCAGTATTTT. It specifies CASSQWPGQASTDTQYF.

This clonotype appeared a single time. In DNA form, the CDR3 reads TGTGCCAGCTCTTTTGTGACATCGTCCTACGAGCAGTACTTC. This codes for CASSFVTSSYEQYF. J is TRBJ2-7 and V is TRBV19; D gene ambiguous. There are 14 residues in the CDR3. Germline CDR1 LNHDA, CDR2 SQIVND (reference sequence). V was clipped by 9 bases and J by 1 base, with 16 bases between them.

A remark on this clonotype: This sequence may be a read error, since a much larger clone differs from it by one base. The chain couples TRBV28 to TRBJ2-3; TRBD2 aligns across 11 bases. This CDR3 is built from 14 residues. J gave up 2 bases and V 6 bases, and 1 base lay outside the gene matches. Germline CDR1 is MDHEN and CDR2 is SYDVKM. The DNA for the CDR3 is TGTGCCAGCAGACTAGCGGGGGACACAGATACGCAGTATTTT. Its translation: CASRLAGDTDTQYF.

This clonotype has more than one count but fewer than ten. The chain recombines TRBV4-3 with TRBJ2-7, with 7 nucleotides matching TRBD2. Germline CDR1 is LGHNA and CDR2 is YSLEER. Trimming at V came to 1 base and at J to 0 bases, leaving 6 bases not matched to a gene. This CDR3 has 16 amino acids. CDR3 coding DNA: TGCGCCAGCAGCCAAGGGGTCTCTAGCGGCTCCTACGAGCAGTACTTC. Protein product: CASSQGVSSGSYEQYF.

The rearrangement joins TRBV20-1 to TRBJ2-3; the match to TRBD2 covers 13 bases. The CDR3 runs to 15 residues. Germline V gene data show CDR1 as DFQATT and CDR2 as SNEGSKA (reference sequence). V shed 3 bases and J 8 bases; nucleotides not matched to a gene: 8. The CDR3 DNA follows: TGCAGTGCTAGGCGAGAACTAGCGGGAGGGTCTACGCAGTATTTT. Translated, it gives CSARRELAGGSTQYF.

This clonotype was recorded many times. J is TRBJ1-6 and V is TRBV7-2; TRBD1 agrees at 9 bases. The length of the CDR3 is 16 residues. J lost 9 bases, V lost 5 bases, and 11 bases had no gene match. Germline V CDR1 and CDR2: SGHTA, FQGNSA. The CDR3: CASSPTGTGRTSPLHF. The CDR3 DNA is TGTGCCAGCAGCCCCACCGGGACAGGGCGAACTTCACCCCTCCACTTT.

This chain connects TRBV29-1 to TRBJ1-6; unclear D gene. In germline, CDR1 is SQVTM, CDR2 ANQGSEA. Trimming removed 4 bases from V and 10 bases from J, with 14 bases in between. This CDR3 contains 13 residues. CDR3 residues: CSVAWTGRSPLHF. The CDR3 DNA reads TGCAGCGTTGCCTGGACCGGGAGGTCACCCCTCCACTTT.